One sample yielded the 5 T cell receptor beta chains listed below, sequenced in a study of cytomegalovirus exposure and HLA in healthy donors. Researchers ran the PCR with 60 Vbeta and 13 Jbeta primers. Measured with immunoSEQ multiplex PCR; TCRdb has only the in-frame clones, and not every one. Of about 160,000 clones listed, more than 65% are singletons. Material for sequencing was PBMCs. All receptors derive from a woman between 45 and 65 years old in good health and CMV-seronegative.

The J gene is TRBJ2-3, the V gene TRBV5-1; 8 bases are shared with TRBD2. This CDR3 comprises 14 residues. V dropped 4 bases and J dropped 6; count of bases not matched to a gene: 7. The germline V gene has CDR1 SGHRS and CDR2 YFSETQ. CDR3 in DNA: TGCGCCAGCAGCCCCGGGACTAGTGAGGATACGCAGTATTTT. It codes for CASSPGTSEDTQYF.

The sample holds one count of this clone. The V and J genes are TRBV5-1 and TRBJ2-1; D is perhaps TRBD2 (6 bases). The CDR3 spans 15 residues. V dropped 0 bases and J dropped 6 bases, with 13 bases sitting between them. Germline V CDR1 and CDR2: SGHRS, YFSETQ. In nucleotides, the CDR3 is TGCGCCAGCAGCTTGGTCTCCGGGAGCTTCAATGAGCAGTTCTTC. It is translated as CASSLVSGSFNEQFF.

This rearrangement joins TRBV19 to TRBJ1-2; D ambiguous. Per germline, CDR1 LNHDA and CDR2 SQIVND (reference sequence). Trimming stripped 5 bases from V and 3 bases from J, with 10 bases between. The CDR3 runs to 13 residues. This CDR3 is CASSPGLYYGYTF. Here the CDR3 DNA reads TGTGCCAGTAGTCCCGGACTGTACTATGGCTACACCTTC.

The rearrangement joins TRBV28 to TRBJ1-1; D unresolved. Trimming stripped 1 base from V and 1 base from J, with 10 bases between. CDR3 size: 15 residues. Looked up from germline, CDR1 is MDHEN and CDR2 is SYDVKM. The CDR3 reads CASSLLTVGNTEAFF. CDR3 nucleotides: TGTGCCAGCAGTTTATTAACAGTTGGGAACACTGAAGCTTTCTTT.

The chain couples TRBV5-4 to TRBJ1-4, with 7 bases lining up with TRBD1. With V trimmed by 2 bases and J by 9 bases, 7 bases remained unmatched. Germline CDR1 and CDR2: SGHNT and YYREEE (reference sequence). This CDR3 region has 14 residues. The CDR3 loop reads CASSFADRPQKLFF. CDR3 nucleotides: TGTGCCAGCAGCTTTGCGGACAGGCCCCAAAAACTGTTTTTT. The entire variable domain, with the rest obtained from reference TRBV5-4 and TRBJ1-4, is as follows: ETGVTQSPTHLIKTRGQQVTLRCSSQSGHNTVSWYQQALGQGPQFIFQYYREEENGRGNFPPRFSGLQFPNYSSELNVNALELDDSALYLCASSFADRPQKLFFGSGTQLSVL.